The rows below give T cell receptor beta chains drawn from one sample of a study of spatial heterogeneity in lung cancer. TCRdb analysed the 5' RACE reads with MiXCR anew, one entry per CDR3 protein. The top ten hold around a sixth of the sample, which has about 120,000 distinct CDR3 sequences, 10% to 15% seen once. The sequenced sample was PBMCs, obtained at follow-up. The origin of the receptors is a male donor with early-stage non-small cell lung cancer. Both conserved end residues are part of each CDR3. D genes are given only for firm matches. Clone size is given for some rows only: seen once, a few or many times, or a class if the clone is expanded.

v_gene	d_gene	abundance	j_gene	CDR3aa	CDR3nt
TRBV4-2	.	few	TRBJ2-5	CASSQEAHPPETQYF	TGTGCCAGCAGCCAAGAGGCCCACCCCCCAGAGACCCAGTACTTC
TRBV27	TRBD1	few	TRBJ1-1	CASSKEQGRTEAFF	TGTGCCAGCAGCAAGGAACAGGGGAGGACTGAAGCTTTCTTT
TRBV5-1	.	many	TRBJ2-7	CASTLGQTQAYEQYF	TGCGCCAGCACCCTCGGACAGACTCAGGCCTACGAGCAGTACTTC
TRBV14	TRBD2	.	TRBJ2-7	CASSQDSSGSSYEQYF	TGTGCCAGCAGCCAAGATAGTAGCGGGAGCTCCTACGAGCAGTACTTC
TRBV20-1	TRBD1	.	TRBJ1-1	CSAPQGNGDTEAFF	TGCAGTGCGCCACAGGGGAACGGGGACACTGAAGCTTTCTTT
TRBV28	.	few	TRBJ1-5	CASSLMGGRGTNQPQHF	TGTGCCAGCAGTTTAATGGGTGGTAGGGGGACCAATCAGCCCCAGCATTTT
TRBV12-3/TRBV12-4	.	.	TRBJ1-1	CASSLGGPSRDGYTTEAFF	TGTGCCAGCAGTTTGGGGGGGCCGTCGAGAGATGGATATACCACTGAAGCTTTCTTT
TRBV5-6	.	few	TRBJ1-3	CASSLAVSSGNTIYF	TGTGCCAGCAGCTTGGCCGTTAGCTCTGGAAACACCATATATTTT
TRBV3-1	.	.	TRBJ1-5	CASSQDSREPQHF	TGTGCCAGCAGCCAAGACTCGCGTGAGCCCCAGCATTTT
TRBV20-1	.	.	TRBJ2-1	CSARQGIDEQFF	TGCAGTGCTAGACAGGGGATCGATGAGCAGTTCTTC
TRBV28	.	few	TRBJ1-1	CASSSSLGQGIENTEAFF	TGTGCCAGCAGTTCCTCACTCGGCCAGGGTATCGAGAACACTGAAGCTTTCTTT
TRBV20-1	TRBD2	.	TRBJ2-1	CSAQSGGLNNEQFF	TGCAGTGCTCAAAGCGGGGGGCTCAACAATGAGCAGTTCTTC
TRBV28	TRBD1	.	TRBJ1-2	CASRDRGRWVDYGYTF	TGTGCCAGCAGGGACAGGGGGCGCTGGGTGGACTATGGCTACACCTTC
TRBV7-9	TRBD2	few	TRBJ2-1	CASSSGTSGAHEQFF	TGTGCCAGCAGTTCCGGGACTAGCGGGGCGCATGAGCAGTTCTTC
TRBV12-3/TRBV12-4	.	many	TRBJ2-2	CASSFRTGELFF	TGTGCCAGCAGTTTTCGGACCGGGGAGCTGTTTTTT
TRBV10-2	.	few	TRBJ2-7	CASGGLEQYF	TGCGCCAGCGGGGGCCTCGAGCAGTACTTC
TRBV12-3/TRBV12-4	TRBD1	.	TRBJ1-2	CASSKTGNYGYTF	TGTGCCAGCAGCAAGACAGGGAACTATGGCTACACCTTC
TRBV10-2	.	few	TRBJ1-5	CASSDGHNQPQHF	TGCGCCAGCAGTGACGGTCACAATCAGCCCCAGCATTTT
TRBV5-1	.	many	TRBJ1-6	CASSFPDGNSPLHF	TGCGCCAGCAGCTTCCCCGACGGTAATTCACCCCTCCACTTT
TRBV5-1	.	.	TRBJ2-7	CASSLGLGSEQYF	TGCGCCAGCAGCTTGGGGCTGGGCAGCGAGCAGTACTTC
TRBV7-3	TRBD1	.	TRBJ2-6	CASSPKDRVAGANVLTF	TGTGCCAGCAGCCCGAAGGACAGGGTAGCAGGGGCCAACGTCCTGACTTTC
TRBV27	TRBD1	.	TRBJ2-1	CASSLGTGGRGLYYNEQFF	TGTGCCAGCAGTCTGGGGACAGGGGGAAGGGGACTCTACTACAATGAGCAGTTCTTC
TRBV5-1	TRBD1	few	TRBJ2-5	CASSTGTGGQETQYF	TGCGCCAGCAGTACCGGGACAGGGGGCCAGGAGACCCAGTACTTC
TRBV4-3	TRBD1	few	TRBJ2-5	CASSQDLDRAETQYF	TGCGCCAGCAGCCAAGATTTGGACAGGGCAGAGACCCAGTACTTC
TRBV28	.	few	TRBJ2-4	CASSETGSENIQYF	TGTGCCAGCAGTGAAACAGGGAGCGAAAACATTCAGTACTTC
TRBV5-1	.	few	TRBJ2-2	CASSLEGPTGELFF	TGCGCCAGCAGCTTGGAGGGGCCGACCGGGGAGCTGTTTTTT
TRBV12-3/TRBV12-4	.	.	TRBJ1-2	CASRPGLMGGYTF	TGTGCCAGCAGGCCCGGCCTTATGGGGGGCTACACCTTC
TRBV7-2	.	.	TRBJ1-5	CASSPGTSNQPQHF	TGTGCCAGCAGCCCCGGGACATCAAATCAGCCCCAGCATTTT
TRBV4-3	.	.	TRBJ1-1	CASSQGTGVDTEAFF	TGCGCCAGCAGCCAAGGCACAGGAGTAGACACTGAAGCTTTCTTT
TRBV3-1	TRBD1	few	TRBJ1-6	CASSQNDRVNSPLHF	TGTGCCAGCAGTCAAAACGACAGGGTGAATTCACCCCTCCACTTT
TRBV6-2/TRBV6-3	.	.	TRBJ2-3	CASSYPPITDTQYF	TGTGCCAGCAGTTACCCACCGATAACAGATACGCAGTATTTT
TRBV30	TRBD1	few	TRBJ2-2	CAWSWDSPSGELFF	TGTGCCTGGAGTTGGGACAGCCCGAGCGGGGAGCTGTTTTTT
TRBV3-1	.	few	TRBJ1-2	CASSPSASFYGYTF	TGTGCCAGCAGCCCCTCAGCCTCTTTTTATGGCTACACCTTC
TRBV9	TRBD2	few	TRBJ2-1	CASSTQGTSGGTFRNEQFF	TGTGCCAGCAGCACCCAAGGGACTAGCGGGGGGACCTTTAGGAATGAGCAGTTCTTC
TRBV2	TRBD1	.	TRBJ2-2	CASERTGTNTGELFF	TGTGCCAGCGAAAGGACAGGGACGAACACCGGGGAGCTGTTTTTT
TRBV7-2	.	many	TRBJ1-3	CASSPGTGRTGNTIYF	TGTGCCAGCAGCCCCGGCACCGGACGAACTGGAAACACCATATATTTT
TRBV7-2	.	.	TRBJ1-5	CASSPVQQGWGQPQHF	TGTGCCAGCAGCCCAGTACAACAGGGATGGGGTCAGCCCCAGCATTTT
TRBV4-3	.	.	TRBJ1-5	CASSQDRGTNQPQHF	TGCGCCAGCAGCCAAGATCGGGGCACAAATCAGCCCCAGCATTTT
TRBV7-9	.	.	TRBJ2-1	CASSHDFSKGHGVTSYNEQFF	TGTGCCAGCAGCCATGACTTTTCCAAGGGCCACGGGGTTACCTCCTACAATGAGCAGTTCTTC
TRBV19	.	many	TRBJ1-5	CASSIRVGGLSNQPQHF	TGTGCCAGTAGTATTCGAGTAGGGGGATTAAGCAATCAGCCCCAGCATTTT
TRBV6-5	.	few	TRBJ1-2	CASSYSRQFFYGYTF	TGTGCCAGCAGTTACTCGAGGCAGTTTTTCTATGGCTACACCTTC
TRBV20-1	.	few	TRBJ2-7	CSARVSSYEQYF	TGCAGTGCTAGAGTTAGCTCCTACGAGCAGTACTTC
TRBV6-1	TRBD1	.	TRBJ1-5	CASNRGTGGNQPQHF	TGTGCCAGCAATCGCGGGACAGGAGGCAATCAGCCCCAGCATTTT
TRBV3-1	.	few	TRBJ1-2	CASSQVPSDGYTF	TGTGCCAGCAGCCAAGTACCCTCCGATGGCTACACCTTC
TRBV7-6	.	many	TRBJ2-7	CASSSDGPLDEQYF	TGTGCCAGCAGTTCCGACGGACCCCTTGACGAGCAGTACTTC
TRBV7-9	.	few	TRBJ1-5	CATPRRIVNQPQHF	TGTGCCACCCCCAGACGGATAGTCAATCAGCCCCAGCATTTT
TRBV2	TRBD1	few	TRBJ1-5	CASTPDRGSNQPQHF	TGTGCCAGCACTCCCGACAGGGGTAGCAATCAGCCCCAGCATTTT
TRBV6-2/TRBV6-3	.	few	TRBJ2-7	CASSPNQRREQYF	TGTGCCAGCAGTCCGAACCAACGGAGGGAGCAGTACTTC
TRBV29-1	TRBD1	few	TRBJ2-3	CSVALGQGLTDTQYF	TGCAGCGTAGCTCTGGGACAGGGGTTGACAGATACGCAGTATTTT
TRBV6-6	TRBD1	many	TRBJ1-1	CASSPEQGGTEAFF	TGTGCCAGCAGCCCTGAACAGGGGGGGACTGAAGCTTTCTTT
TRBV7-9	.	.	TRBJ1-5	CASGRDGNQPQHF	TGTGCCAGCGGTCGCGATGGCAATCAGCCCCAGCATTTT
TRBV5-1	.	many	TRBJ2-2	CASSFQGQGTGELFF	TGCGCCAGCAGCTTCCAAGGGCAGGGGACCGGGGAGCTGTTTTTT
TRBV9	.	many	TRBJ1-1	CASSVDRQGPYRNTEAFF	TGTGCCAGCAGCGTAGACCGCCAGGGGCCTTACCGGAACACTGAAGCTTTCTTT